This T cell receptor beta chain was documented in a study of control samples from healthy donors and cancer patients. There are 15 residues in the CDR3. Trimming removed 6 bases from V and 2 bases from J; junction bases left unmatched: 10. Germline V gene lookup returns CDR1 SNHLY and CDR2 FYNNEI. TCRdb keeps only in-frame clones here, not all; method: immunoSEQ multiplex PCR. The repertoire holds about 140,000 clones, with 70% to 90% as singletons. The chain couples TRBV2 to TRBJ2-7; 7 bases fit TRBD1. The specimen sequenced was blood. This sequence was found in a woman aged 25 to 39 in good health. The DNA for the CDR3 is TGTGCCAGCAGATACGGACAGGAGCGACCCTACGAGCAGTACTTC. Residues: CASRYGQERPYEQYF.